This T cell receptor beta chain was identified during a study of naive and memory T cell subsets. Ligated cDNA underwent four rounds of PCR with nested alpha and beta constant region primers and SP2. TCRdb re-called the UMI-ligation and nested PCR reads through MiXCR, storing one row per CDR3 protein. The data contain around 25,000 distinct CDR3 sequences, roughly 5.5% of them seen just once; the ten biggest clones take up around 6.5%. The CDR3 consists of 14 residues. Trimming cost V 3 bases and J 6 bases, with 15 bases left between them. Per germline, CDR1 DFQATT and CDR2 SNEGSKA (reference sequence). Described treatment: skin biopsy from PPD injection site in Mantoux-positive individual. TCR cDNA received a 3' ligated oligonucleotide that carried a UMI. This clonotype showed up just a few times.

The specimen was skin, collected from a tuberculin skin test site. The genes are TRBV20-1 and TRBJ1-5; D gene unclear. The origin of this receptor is an adult in good health. The DNA of the CDR3 is TGCAGTGCTAGGGAGGACGGCAAAATTCAGCCCCAGCATTTT. Protein: CSAREDGKIQPQHF.